The 28 T cell receptor beta chains below were found in one sample sequenced in a study of T cells in Graves' hyperthyroidism and ophthalmopathy. The TCR beta CDR3 regions underwent amplification using RNA transcripts as the source. TCR CDR3 underwent first-round RT-PCR with the HTBI primer set. A single record per CDR3 protein comes from TCRdb applying MiXCR to the multiplex PCR reads. Altogether tens of thousands of distinct CDR3 sequences are present, less than 50% being singletons, with the ten largest covering about 6%. Sequencing used blood. Receptor source: a woman between 50 and 59 years old with Graves' hyperthyroidism that later progressed to Graves' ophthalmopathy.

This clonotype was recorded only once. The chain employs TRBV7-6 and TRBJ1-2; TRBD1 matches 8 bases. This CDR3 comprises 14 residues. CDR1 and CDR2 from the germline V gene are SGHVS and FNYEAQ. J lost 8 bases, V lost 2 bases, and 7 bases had no gene match. The CDR3 sequence is CASSLWTGLGGYTF. Written as DNA, the CDR3 is TGTGCCAGCAGCTTATGGACAGGGTTAGGCGGCTACACCTTC.

The genes are TRBV7-2 and TRBJ2-3; TRBD2 agrees at 8 bases. CDR1 is SGHTA, CDR2 FQGNSA, per germline. V gave up 11 bases and J gave up 4 bases; unmatched junction bases: 5. The CDR3 consists of 12 residues. CDR3 in DNA: TGTGCCGGAGCGGGAGTGGCAGATACGCAGTATTTT. Translated: CAGAGVADTQYF.

This chain connects TRBV2 to TRBJ1-4, with 10 bases matching TRBD1. The CDR3 runs 14 residues. The J segment lost 8 bases and the V segment lost 6 bases, leaving 6 bases of the junction unmatched. CDR1 is SNHLY, CDR2 FYNNEI, per germline. The CDR3, as DNA: TGTGCCAGCAGCCGATCGGGACAGGGGGAAAAACTGTTTTTT. Translating it yields CASSRSGQGEKLFF. The whole variable domain, filled in from reference TRBV2 and TRBJ1-4, reads EPEVTQTPSHQVTQMGQEVILRCVPISNHLYFYWYRQILGQKVEFLVSFYNNEISEKSEIFDDQFSVERPDGSNFTLKIRSTKLEDSAMYFCASSRSGQGEKLFFGSGTQLSVL.

This clonotype was found many times. V and J are TRBV29-1 and TRBJ2-4; no firm D call. CDR3 length: 14 residues. Germline V gene sequence: CDR1 SQVTM, CDR2 ANQGSEA. With 4 bases removed from V and 0 bases from J, the gap between germline ends came to 10 bases. CDR3 sequence reads: CSVVSDLAKNIQYF. For the CDR3, the DNA is TGCAGCGTTGTTTCGGACCTAGCCAAAAACATTCAGTACTTC.

This clonotype appeared once. The junction shows a germline mismatch at one end, possibly a read error. The chain is built from TRBV20-1 and TRBJ1-4; possible D gene TRBD1, 5 bases. CDR3 size: 15 residues. CDR1 DFQATT and CDR2 SNEGSKA come from the germline V gene (reference sequence). CDR3 in amino acids: CSARDVGAANEKPFF. The CDR3 DNA follows: TGCAGTGCTAGAGATGTCGGGGCCGCTAACGAAAAACCGTTTTTT.

This clonotype is labeled as medium-sized. This chain links TRBV2 with TRBJ2-7, with D perhaps TRBD1 or TRBD2 (5 bases each). This CDR3 is built from 14 residues. Germline CDR1 SNHLY, CDR2 FYNNEI. The V gene lost 6 bases and the J gene lost 3 bases, with 15 bases spanning the gap. CDR3 in DNA: TGTGCCAGCAGACCGGGACGATCAATCTACGAGCAGTACTTC. This gives the protein CASRPGRSIYEQYF.

This clonotype has ten or more counts. Since a much larger clone is just one base distant, this may be a read error. The CDR3: CASGSPASSYEQYF. CDR3 DNA sequence: TGCGCCAGCGGCTCACCTGCTAGCTCCTACGAGCAGTACTTC. The genes are TRBV5-1 and TRBJ2-7; D remains unclear. V was trimmed by 7 bases and J by 0 bases, leaving 14 bases between them. The CDR3 totals 14 residues. From germline, CDR1 is SGHRS and CDR2 YFSETQ.

This sequence joins TRBV19 and TRBJ1-1, with D maybe TRBD1 (5 bases). Germline V gene sequence: CDR1 LNHDA, CDR2 SQIVND (reference sequence). Trimming removed 5 bases at V and 4 bases at J, with 17 bases between. The CDR3 has 15 residues. CDR3 sequence reads: CASSLAGTLGTEAFF. CDR3 sequence (DNA): TGTGCCAGTAGTTTAGCGGGGACCCTCGGCACTGAAGCTTTCTTT.

By its share, this clonotype is medium-sized. This chain links TRBV24-1 with TRBJ2-5; 10 bases map to TRBD2. The CDR3 loop spans 15 amino acids. In germline, CDR1 is KGHDR, CDR2 SFDVKD. J was trimmed by 4 bases and V by 3 bases; bases with no gene match: 4. CDR3 region: CATSDLLAGVETQYF. CDR3 DNA sequence: TGTGCCACCAGTGATCTGCTAGCGGGGGTAGAGACCCAGTACTTC.

This clonotype showed up many times. The genes are TRBV12-3 or TRBV12-4 and TRBJ2-1; 8 nucleotides agree with TRBD1. With V trimmed by 6 bases and J by 0 bases, 7 bases remained unmatched. This CDR3 has 16 amino acids. This chain's CDR3 is CASSRTGLSSYNEQFF. CDR3 DNA sequence: TGTGCCAGCAGCAGGACAGGGTTGAGCTCCTACAATGAGCAGTTCTTC.

The chain carries TRBV20-1 and TRBJ2-1; D is perhaps TRBD1 or TRBD2 (5 bases each). Trimming took off 0 bases at V and 10 bases at J, with 19 bases between the two ends. Looked up from germline, CDR1 is DFQATT and CDR2 is SNEGSKA (reference sequence). This CDR3 spans 15 amino acids. The CDR3 loop reads CSAREPGTWTPEQFF. The CDR3 region has the DNA TGCAGTGCTAGAGAACCCGGGACCTGGACGCCAGAGCAGTTCTTC.

The V and J genes are TRBV10-3 and TRBJ1-4; 9 bases fit TRBD1. The CDR3 runs to 15 residues. Germline V CDR1 and CDR2: ENHRY, SYGVKD. V gave up 10 bases and J gave up 0 bases; unmatched junction bases: 6. CDR3 in DNA: TGTGCCACCGGGACAGGGACCTCAACTAATGAAAAACTGTTTTTT. Translation: CATGTGTSTNEKLFF.

This rearrangement joins TRBV5-4 to TRBJ1-5, with 9 bases matching TRBD1. The V and J ends lost 4 bases and 8 bases, in that order; junction bases with no gene match: 4. CDR1 and CDR2 (germline): SGHNT, YYREEE (reference sequence). There are 13 residues in the CDR3. The CDR3 spells CASSKQGAEPQHF. The CDR3 nucleotides read TGTGCCAGCAGCAAACAGGGGGCTGAGCCCCAGCATTTT.

In its sample, this clonotype was seen many times. The chain is built from TRBV5-1 and TRBJ1-2; D gene unclear. The length of the CDR3 is 13 residues. The V gene's germline CDR1 is SGHRS and CDR2 YFSETQ. Trimming removed 0 bases from V and 4 bases from J, with 7 bases in between. CDR3 amino acids: CASSLDQVYGYTF. The CDR3 DNA reads as TGCGCCAGCAGCTTGGACCAGGTCTATGGCTACACCTTC. The full variable domain, with the rest looked up from reference TRBV5-1 and TRBJ1-2, is KAGVTQTPRYLIKTRGQQVTLSCSPISGHRSVSWYQQTPGQGLQFLFEYFSETQRNKGNFPGRFSGRQFSNSRSEMNVSTLELGDSALYLCASSLDQVYGYTFGSGTRLTVV.

This clonotype was recorded at least ten times. The chain is built from TRBV12-3 or TRBV12-4 and TRBJ2-6; D is uncertain. Trimming shortened V by 7 bases and J by 1 base, and 11 bases separated the two germline ends. The CDR3 length is 15 residues. This CDR3 reads CASITALSGANVLTF. The CDR3, as DNA: TGTGCCAGCATTACTGCACTGTCTGGGGCCAACGTCCTGACTTTC.

This clonotype has only one observation. The chain combines TRBV7-9 with TRBJ1-2, with unresolved D. The CDR3 consists of 17 residues. Trimming took 3 bases from V and 1 from J, leaving 18 bases between them. From germline, CDR1 is SEHNR and CDR2 FQNEAQ (reference sequence). The chain's CDR3 is CASSFGGRIGDNYGYTF. The CDR3 coding sequence is TGTGCCAGCAGCTTCGGCGGGAGAATCGGGGATAACTATGGCTACACCTTC.

This clonotype was seen more than once but under ten times. The rearrangement links TRBV7-2 to TRBJ2-1; no definite D call. The CDR3 is 15 amino acids. V lost 2 bases and J 9 bases, leaving 17 bases between the germline ends. Germline loops: CDR1 SGHTA, CDR2 FQGNSA. Written as DNA, the CDR3 is TGTGCCAGCAGCTTATATTGGTCAGGCTTGGGTGAGCAGTTCTTC. This gives the protein CASSLYWSGLGEQFF.

The J gene is TRBJ2-3, the V gene TRBV29-1; D is unclear. V lost 5 bases and J 4 bases, leaving 7 bases between the germline ends. The CDR3 runs to 11 residues. Germline CDR1 reads SQVTM; CDR2 reads ANQGSEA. CDR3 DNA sequence: TGCAGCGTTAAAATCCCAGATACGCAGTATTTT. Amino acid sequence: CSVKIPDTQYF.

This clonotype appeared many times. V and J are TRBV20-1 and TRBJ1-1, with 8 bases that match TRBD1. Germline V CDR1 and CDR2: DFQATT, SNEGSKA (reference sequence). The CDR3 consists of 14 residues. V gave up 3 bases and J gave up 2 bases; unmatched junction bases: 5. The chain's CDR3 is CSARNGQGNTEAFF. In nucleotides, the CDR3 is TGCAGTGCTAGGAATGGACAGGGTAACACTGAAGCTTTCTTT.

The sample holds one count of this clonotype. The chain has TRBV9 and TRBJ2-3, with TRBD2 matching over 10 bases. V lost 1 base and J lost 6; bases outside the gene matches: 11. CDR3 length: 17 residues. Germline CDR1 SGDLS, CDR2 YYNGEE. The CDR3 reads CASSVRRGTSALDTQYF. The CDR3 bases are TGTGCCAGCAGCGTAAGGCGTGGGACTAGCGCCCTTGATACGCAGTATTTT.

As for this clonotype: The conserved closing phenylalanine or tryptophan is absent in this CDR3, likely reflecting a read error. CDR3 nucleotides: TGCAGTGCTAGCTCCCCCTACGAGCAGTACTAC. Protein sequence: CSASSPYEQYY. The chain combines TRBV20-1 with TRBJ2-7; no reliable D call. The CDR3 has 11 amino acids. In germline, CDR1 is DFQATT, CDR2 SNEGSKA (reference sequence). The germline V and J ends were trimmed by 3 bases and 2 bases, with 5 bases remaining between them.

The chain has TRBV7-4 and TRBJ2-3; 13 bases align to TRBD2. The germline CDR1 and CDR2 sequences are SGHVT and SQSDAQ. The trim removed 5 bases at V and 10 bases at J, leaving 9 bases unmatched. The CDR3 has 15 amino acids. CDR3 in DNA: TGTGCCAGCAGCCCAGGGACTAGCGGGACGGCTCCGCAGTATTTT. This gives the protein CASSPGTSGTAPQYF.

This clonotype was observed once. At one boundary the junction diverges from the germline segment, which might be a read error. V usage is TRBV6-4 and J usage is TRBJ1-2; the match to TRBD1 covers 9 bases. The CDR3 is 14 amino acids. CDR1 is MRHNA, CDR2 SNTAGT, per germline. CDR3 in amino acids: CASSADRGGYGYTF. As DNA, the CDR3 is TGTGCTAGCAGCGCGGACAGGGGCGGCTATGGCTACACCTTC.

In the case of this clonotype: The germline gene is not matched at one end of the junction; a read error may be the cause. The genes are TRBV9 and TRBJ1-1, with 7 bases that match TRBD1. The CDR3 loop spans 16 amino acids. Germline assignment: CDR1 SGDLS and CDR2 YYNGEE. The CDR3 DNA sequence: TGTGCCAGTAGCGTAACAGCGACAGGGTCGAACACTGAAGCTTTCTTT. This translates into CASSVTATGSNTEAFF.

This sequence joins TRBV6-4 and TRBJ1-1; 7 nucleotides align to TRBD1. V lost 7 bases, J lost 3 bases, and 8 bases stayed unmatched. Germline CDR1 and CDR2: MRHNA and SNTAGT. The CDR3 is made up of 14 amino acids. The chain's CDR3 is CASINQGGDTEAFF. The CDR3 coding sequence is TGTGCCAGCATCAACCAGGGGGGAGACACTGAAGCTTTCTTT.

Ten or more counts support this clonotype. This rearrangement joins TRBV3-1 to TRBJ1-2; 11 nucleotides line up with TRBD1. The CDR3 runs 16 residues. CDR1 and CDR2 from the germline V gene are LGHDT and YNNKEL (reference sequence). The V gene end was trimmed by 0 bases and the J gene end by 8 bases; junction bases not matched to a gene: 8. The CDR3 loop reads CASSQDTGQGARGYTF. The CDR3 DNA sequence: TGTGCCAGCAGCCAAGATACCGGACAGGGGGCGCGAGGCTACACCTTC.

J is TRBJ1-6 and V is TRBV20-1; 7 bases agree with TRBD1. Trimming took 6 bases from V and 10 from J; bases not matched to a gene: 6. This CDR3 has 12 amino acids. From germline, CDR1 is DFQATT and CDR2 SNEGSKA (reference sequence). CDR3 nucleotides: TGCAGTGCACCGACAGGGTCCTCACCCCTCCACTTT. As protein: CSAPTGSSPLHF.

Details on this clonotype: This likely comes from a read error, as the CDR3 has no conserved phenylalanine or tryptophan at its end. This chain links TRBV29-1 with TRBJ2-3, with D possibly being TRBD2 (6 bases). The V gene's germline CDR1 is SQVTM and CDR2 ANQGSEA. V lost 0 bases and J 5 bases, leaving 15 bases between the germline ends. CDR3 length equals 15 residues. CDR3 loop: CSVEDTGSGGDTQYS. CDR3 DNA: TGCAGCGTTGAAGATACCGGATCCGGGGGAGATACGCAGTATTCT.